The clone carrying this TCR beta chain is categorized as medium-sized. Individual cDNA molecules each received unique molecular identifiers attached to them. TCRdb re-called the 5' RACE reads with MiXCR, one entry per CDR3 protein. The data contain approximately 46,000 distinct CDR3 sequences, 6.1% of them singletons. CDR3 size: 15 residues. Germline CDR1 and CDR2: SGHAT and FQNNGV. Trimming removed 3 bases from V and 0 bases from J, with 9 bases in between. These data belong to a study of early T cells in non-severe SARS-CoV-2 infection. V gene TRBV11-2 combines with J gene TRBJ2-1; no definite D call. Specimen: whole blood. This TCR was recovered from an adult who was a healthcare worker with PCR-confirmed SARS-CoV-2 infection or an uninfected control (not recorded which). The CDR3 loop is CASSFMVNSYNEQFF. In nucleotides, the CDR3 is TGTGCCAGCAGCTTTATGGTTAACTCCTACAATGAGCAGTTCTTC. The full variable domain, completed using reference TRBV11-2 and TRBJ2-1, is EAGVAQSPRYKIIEKRQSVAFWCNPISGHATLYWYQQILGQGPKLLIQFQNNGVVDDSQLPKDRFSAERLKGVDSTLKIQPAKLEDSAVYLCASSFMVNSYNEQFFGPGTRLTVL.